This entry describes one T cell receptor beta chain. The specificity of this receptor is unknown. There are no base qualities to consult, and no much larger clone falls within one base. Including cysteine and phenylalanine, the CDR3 has 17 amino acids. Just the 51-base CDR3 DNA is kept, in frame starting at base 1. The germline V gene gives CDR1 as MGHRA and CDR2 as YSYEKL. The junction carries 15 bases between V and J, which are trimmed by 0 bases and 3 bases respectively. These data belong to a study of blood T cell repertoires in COVID-19 (dated by TCRdb to about 2020). Context from the whole study: Samples from collaborators originated in the United States, Italy and Spain and spanned both the acute and convalescent phases of COVID-19. The sample metadata nearly always contained a de-identified subject ID, COVID-19 status, age in years and sex. Where available, HLA class I and class II types were obtained from metadata supplied by the sample provider rather than from assay-based typing. The dataset comprised deeply sampled blood TCRbeta repertoires from subjects exposed to, actively infected with, or recovered from COVID-19. Samples were obtained from the ongoing ImmuneRACE study (first 160 participants) and from 1,254 subjects provided by 6 global collaborators. A freely available public database, intended as a resource for researchers studying the immune response to SARS-CoV-2, is where the repertoires were released. The material from the prospective study consisted of cDNA or gDNA derived from T cells, B-cell-depleted T cells, or PBMCs. Study-level results and caveats: Clinical and demographic metadata were provided uncurated, with the amount varying by source and participant.

In Seattle, one collaborating source enrolled patients while the infection was active and tracked those patients longitudinally over the course of disease. Whole blood was collected in K2EDTA tubes by collaborating institutions according to the institutions' own protocols. For TCRbeta analysis, collaborators shipped samples in one of three forms: frozen whole blood, isolated PBMCs, or DNA extracted from either of those sample types. TCRbeta CDR3 regions were amplified from genomic DNA by means of the immunoSEQ Assay, a bias-controlled multiplex PCR. As for how the authors treated the data: The number of nucleated cells in each sample was estimated by amplification of reference gene primers within the assay. Sequence reads were collapsed and filtered to measure the absolute abundance of every unique TCRbeta CDR3 rearrangement. For each sample, productive Simpson clonality was calculated by taking the square root of Simpson's diversity index across productive rearrangements. This is the immuneACCESS table as TCRdb keeps it, with only in-frame sequences that have V and J called. A part of the clones is gone; compared with another copy, unresolved V genes explain less than half, and the rest is unexplained. D and trimming come from the DNA, and the V and J calls and clone size come from that table. The sample table shows 170,000 or so clones, and roughly 86% are seen once. Under 0.7% of the sample goes to the ten largest clones.

The source material was peripheral blood. The sequence is built from TRBV4-1 and TRBJ2-1, and perhaps TRBD2 as D gene, on 5 matching bases. The TCR sequence derives from a man aged 60-69 years with COVID-19, enrolled during active disease. The CDR3 protein sequence reads: CASSQDRGTNIYNEQFF. The nucleotides read TGCGCCAGCAGCCAAGATCGGGGAACAAATATCTACAATGAGCAGTTCTTC.